The 26 T cell receptor beta chains listed next were all sequenced from one sample in a study of T cell repertoires in cytomegalovirus infection. MiXCR, applied by TCRdb to the reads, yields one record per CDR3 protein. This sample yields about 130,000 distinct CDR3 sequences, of which almost 9% are seen a single time; roughly a tenth belongs to the top ten. The source material was PBMCs. The receptors stem from a human donor in good health (CMV status not recorded). Some clones in this sample may be carry-over from other donors' samples.

This clonotype was seen at least ten times. J is TRBJ1-1 and V is TRBV12-5; no reliable D call. Germline-derived CDR1 and CDR2 are LGHNT and FRNRAP. The CDR3 is 13 amino acids. V dropped 6 bases and J dropped 2 bases, with 10 bases sitting between them. CDR3 coding DNA: TGTGCTAGTGGCTCAACGCCCAACACTGAAGCTTTCTTT. Its protein is CASGSTPNTEAFF.

This clonotype was seen repeatedly, ten times or more. This chain links TRBV20-1 with TRBJ2-7, with 7 nucleotides matching TRBD2. Germline V gene sequence: CDR1 DFQATT, CDR2 SNEGSKA (reference sequence). The CDR3 has 14 residues. J gave up 0 bases and V 7 bases, and 9 bases lay outside the gene matches. CDR3 loop: CSGRGAGDSYEQYF. The CDR3 DNA sequence: TGCAGTGGCAGAGGGGCGGGGGACTCCTACGAGCAGTACTTC.

This clonotype was found many times. The genes are TRBV12-5 and TRBJ2-3; the D is unclear. The CDR3 has 11 amino acids. The germline CDR1 and CDR2 sequences are LGHNT and FRNRAP. Trimming left V 4 bases short and J 4 bases short, with 3 bases between. The CDR3 here is CASGSADTQYF. CDR3 DNA sequence: TGTGCTAGTGGTTCAGCAGATACGCAGTATTTT.

This clonotype was detected ten times or more. The chain uses TRBV29-1 and TRBJ1-2; possibly TRBD1 for D (5 bases). Trimming shortened V by 6 bases and J by 3 bases, and 11 bases separated the two germline ends. Germline values: CDR1 SQVTM, CDR2 ANQGSEA. This CDR3 has 12 amino acids. CDR3 bases: TGCAGCGTCGGGACTTTCGACTATGGCTACACCTTC. Protein sequence: CSVGTFDYGYTF. Full variable domain (remainder filled in from reference TRBV29-1 and TRBJ1-2): SAVISQKPSRDICQRGTSLTIQCQVDSQVTMMFWYRQQPGQSLTLIATANQGSEATYESGFVIDKFPISRPNLTFSTLTVSNMSPEDSSIYLCSVGTFDYGYTFGSGTRLTVV.

There are many counts of this clonotype. The chain carries TRBV4-1 and TRBJ1-1; tentative D call: TRBD1 (5 bases). Trimming removed 0 bases at V and 6 bases at J, with 14 bases between. Germline V gives CDR1 MGHRA, CDR2 YSYEKL. There are 15 residues in the CDR3. In DNA form, the CDR3 reads TGCGCCAGCAGCCAAGAGGGGCGGGGGGTCGCTGAAGCTTTCTTT. Amino acids: CASSQEGRGVAEAFF.

This clonotype occurred many times. This rearrangement joins TRBV19 to TRBJ1-1; 10 nucleotides align to TRBD1. V gave up 8 bases and J gave up 4 bases; unmatched junction bases: 7. CDR1 and CDR2 (germline): LNHDA, SQIVND (reference sequence). The CDR3 is made up of 14 amino acids. CDR3 coding DNA: TGTGCCAGTGTTGACAGGGGGCTTGGCACTGAAGCTTTCTTT. Protein sequence: CASVDRGLGTEAFF.

The chain links TRBV2 to TRBJ1-5; perhaps TRBD1 as D (5 bases). V lost 4 bases and J 5 bases, leaving 12 bases between the germline ends. This CDR3 spans 14 amino acids. Looked up from germline, CDR1 is SNHLY and CDR2 is FYNNEI. The CDR3 sequence is CASSVRQGDQPQHF. The CDR3 DNA reads TGTGCCAGCAGTGTAAGGCAGGGCGATCAGCCCCAGCATTTT.

This clonotype was seen ten or more times. The gene calls are TRBV6-5 and TRBJ2-5; 14 bases agree with TRBD2. Germline assignment: CDR1 MNHEY and CDR2 SVGAGI. This CDR3 contains 16 residues. The trim removed 6 bases at V and 5 bases at J, leaving 8 bases unmatched. The CDR3: CASSRTSGGFRETQYF. The CDR3 DNA sequence: TGTGCCAGCAGCAGGACTAGCGGGGGGTTTCGGGAGACCCAGTACTTC.

This clonotype was observed many times. The chain joins TRBV7-2 to TRBJ2-7; D is uncertain. The CDR3 has 15 amino acids. Germline CDR1 SGHTA, CDR2 FQGNSA. The V end lost 1 base, the J end lost 3 bases, and 13 bases lay between the germline ends. The CDR3 coding sequence is TGTGCCAGCAGCTTAGAGCCCAGAAGTCTCTACGAGCAGTACTTC. This translates into CASSLEPRSLYEQYF.

This clonotype was seen many times. The chain carries TRBV19 and TRBJ1-5, with D tentatively TRBD1 (6 bases). Trimming took 5 bases from V and 6 from J, leaving 20 bases between them. Germline CDR1 is LNHDA and CDR2 is SQIVND (reference sequence). This CDR3 spans 16 amino acids. CDR3 in amino acids: CASSPSGAVGPQPQHF. CDR3 coding DNA: TGTGCCAGTAGTCCTTCGGGGGCAGTTGGTCCTCAGCCCCAGCATTTT.

This clonotype was seen many times. The chain uses TRBV7-2 and TRBJ2-2; D is perhaps TRBD2 (5 bases). Trimming took off 1 base at V and 0 bases at J, with 12 bases between the two ends. This CDR3 comprises 17 residues. Germline-derived CDR1 and CDR2 are SGHTA and FQGNSA. The CDR3 DNA sequence: TGTGCCAGCAGCTTAGGGGCCCACGGGGCGAACACCGGGGAGCTGTTTTTT. Translation: CASSLGAHGANTGELFF. Supplemented by reference TRBV7-2 and TRBJ2-2, the full variable domain reads GAGVSQSPSNKVTEKGKDVELRCDPISGHTALYWYRQSLGQGLEFLIYFQGNSAPDKSGLPSDRFSAERTGGSVSTLTIQRTQQEDSAVYLCASSLGAHGANTGELFFGEGSRLTVL.

This clonotype appeared a few times. The J gene is TRBJ1-2, the V gene TRBV25-1; TRBD1 aligns across 7 bases. This CDR3 has 13 amino acids. The V gene end was trimmed by 7 bases and the J gene end by 2 bases; junction bases not matched to a gene: 4. Germline assignment: CDR1 MGHDK and CDR2 SYGVNS. CDR3: CASTGQPNYGYTF. For the CDR3, the DNA is TGTGCCAGCACGGGACAGCCAAACTATGGCTACACCTTC.

The rearrangement joins TRBV20-1 to TRBJ1-2, with D maybe TRBD1 (6 bases). Trimming took off 1 base at V and 4 bases at J, with 16 bases between the two ends. The CDR3 is made up of 15 amino acids. Germline V CDR1 and CDR2: DFQATT, SNEGSKA (reference sequence). CDR3 sequence: CSARALTGRLYGYTF. DNA of the CDR3: TGCAGTGCTAGAGCCTTGACAGGAAGACTCTATGGCTACACCTTC.

In this sample, this clonotype turned up many times. This rearrangement joins TRBV7-9 to TRBJ2-3, with D hard to call. Germline V gives CDR1 SEHNR, CDR2 FQNEAQ (reference sequence). V lost 2 bases, J lost 2 bases, and 8 bases lay in between. The CDR3 length is 14 residues. Here the CDR3 reads CASSLLGLTDTQYF. The CDR3 region has the DNA TGTGCCAGCAGCTTATTGGGCCTCACAGATACGCAGTATTTT.

This clonotype was observed a handful of times. The chain has TRBV2 and TRBJ1-2; D is perhaps TRBD1 (6 bases). The CDR3 length is 13 residues. Between the trimmed V and J ends, which lost 4 bases and 2 bases, there was a span of 8 bases. CDR1 is SNHLY, CDR2 FYNNEI, per germline. The CDR3 sequence is CASSATGNYGYTF. The DNA for the CDR3 is TGTGCCAGCAGTGCAACAGGGAACTATGGCTACACCTTC.

Of note for this clonotype: One junction end does not reproduce the germline sequence, and a read error may be involved. This sequence joins TRBV11-2 and TRBJ1-1, with 7 positions matching TRBD1. The CDR3 covers 16 residues. Germline loops: CDR1 SGHAT, CDR2 FQNNGV. The DNA of the CDR3 is TGTGCCCGCAGCTCCCTGACAGGGAGAGAGGGCACCGAAGCTTTCTTT. This sequence encodes CARSSLTGREGTEAFF.

This rearrangement joins TRBV29-1 to TRBJ1-4; no definite D call. The CDR3 is 14 amino acids. In germline, CDR1 is SQVTM, CDR2 ANQGSEA. The CDR3 here is CSRRIGVDYEKLFF. The CDR3 region has the DNA TGCAGTCGTCGGATTGGGGTTGATTATGAAAAACTGTTTTTT. The full variable domain, its missing parts supplied by reference TRBV29-1 and TRBJ1-4, is SAVISQKPSRDICQRGTSLTIQCQVDSQVTMMFWYRQQPGQSLTLIATANQGSEATYESGFVIDKFPISRPNLTFSTLTVSNMSPEDSSIYLCSRRIGVDYEKLFFGSGTQLSVL.

This clonotype was counted many times. The V gene is TRBV19, the J gene TRBJ1-5, with TRBD1 matching 9 bases. The CDR3 covers 15 residues. Per the germline V gene, CDR1 is LNHDA and CDR2 is SQIVND (reference sequence). V lost 7 bases, J lost 1 base, and 5 bases stayed unmatched. The CDR3 bases are TGTGCCAGTACCCTACAGGGGGCGAGCAATCAGCCCCAGCATTTT. Its protein is CASTLQGASNQPQHF.

Ten or more counts support this clonotype. The chain joins TRBV7-2 to TRBJ1-6; no definite D call. The CDR3 contains 16 residues. Between the trimmed V and J ends, which lost 5 bases and 1 base, there was a span of 12 bases. Germline V CDR1 and CDR2: SGHTA, FQGNSA. The DNA of the CDR3 is TGTGCCAGCAGCCATTTCGGGCAATCCTATAATTCACCCCTCCACTTT. Residues: CASSHFGQSYNSPLHF.

Many counts were recorded for this clonotype. V and J are TRBV10-3 and TRBJ2-7, with 12 bases identical to TRBD1. The germline gives CDR1 ENHRY, CDR2 SYGVKD. The CDR3 runs 15 residues. V trimming: 6 bases; J trimming: 5 bases; junction bases outside the gene matches: 8. CDR3 bases: TGTGCCATCAGCGAGGGGACAGGGGGCCAGGACGAGCAGTACTTC. It codes for CAISEGTGGQDEQYF.

This clonotype showed up many times. The genes are TRBV9 and TRBJ2-3; D uncertain. The CDR3 runs 14 residues. V was clipped by 6 bases and J by 2 bases, with 13 bases between them. Germline CDR1 SGDLS, CDR2 YYNGEE. CDR3 coding DNA: TGTGCCAGCAACCGACGGGCCCTCACAGATACGCAGTATTTT. The encoded protein is CASNRRALTDTQYF.

This clonotype was counted a few times. This chain joins TRBV29-1 and TRBJ1-3; D remains unclear. CDR3 length equals 12 residues. V was pared by 2 bases and J by 3 bases, with 5 bases between. CDR1 is SQVTM, CDR2 ANQGSEA, per germline. CDR3 bases: TGCAGCGTTGAATCGGATGGAAACACCATATATTTT. Translated, it gives CSVESDGNTIYF.

Ten or more counts support this clonotype. The genes are TRBV7-9 and TRBJ2-4; 9 bases map to TRBD2. There are 14 residues in the CDR3. The ends lost 8 bases at V and 0 bases at J; junction bases unmatched: 2. Germline CDR1 and CDR2: SEHNR and FQNEAQ (reference sequence). CDR3 DNA sequence: TGTGCCAGCTCTAGCGGGGCAGCCAAAAACATTCAGTACTTC. This sequence encodes CASSSGAAKNIQYF.

The table lists this clonotype with many counts. In DNA form, the CDR3 reads TGTGCCAGCAGCTTAGAACGGAGAAGCACAGATACGCAGTATTTT. Translation: CASSLERRSTDTQYF. The chain recombines TRBV7-2 with TRBJ2-3; D is unresolved. V shed 1 base and J shed 0 bases, with 8 bases lying between them. The V gene's germline CDR1 is SGHTA and CDR2 FQGNSA. The CDR3 length is 15 residues.

This clonotype was observed many times. The V and J genes are TRBV5-5 and TRBJ2-5; maybe TRBD1 (6 bases). Germline V lookup: CDR1 SGHKS, CDR2 YYEKEE (reference sequence). The CDR3 consists of 14 residues. Trimming removed 4 bases at V and 7 bases at J, with 17 bases between. The DNA for the CDR3 is TGTGCCAGCAGCCCATCGGACAGCGGTTGGACCCAGTACTTC. Translation gives CASSPSDSGWTQYF.

This clonotype was seen a handful of times. The J gene is TRBJ2-2, the V gene TRBV6-2 or TRBV6-3; maybe TRBD2 (5 bases). The germline CDR1 and CDR2 sequences are MNHEY and SVGEGT. V was trimmed by 4 bases and J by 5 bases, leaving 14 bases between them. The CDR3 has 15 residues. For the CDR3, the DNA is TGTGCCAGCAGTTCCCCTTTTGGAGGAACCGGGGAGCTGTTTTTT. Its protein is CASSSPFGGTGELFF.